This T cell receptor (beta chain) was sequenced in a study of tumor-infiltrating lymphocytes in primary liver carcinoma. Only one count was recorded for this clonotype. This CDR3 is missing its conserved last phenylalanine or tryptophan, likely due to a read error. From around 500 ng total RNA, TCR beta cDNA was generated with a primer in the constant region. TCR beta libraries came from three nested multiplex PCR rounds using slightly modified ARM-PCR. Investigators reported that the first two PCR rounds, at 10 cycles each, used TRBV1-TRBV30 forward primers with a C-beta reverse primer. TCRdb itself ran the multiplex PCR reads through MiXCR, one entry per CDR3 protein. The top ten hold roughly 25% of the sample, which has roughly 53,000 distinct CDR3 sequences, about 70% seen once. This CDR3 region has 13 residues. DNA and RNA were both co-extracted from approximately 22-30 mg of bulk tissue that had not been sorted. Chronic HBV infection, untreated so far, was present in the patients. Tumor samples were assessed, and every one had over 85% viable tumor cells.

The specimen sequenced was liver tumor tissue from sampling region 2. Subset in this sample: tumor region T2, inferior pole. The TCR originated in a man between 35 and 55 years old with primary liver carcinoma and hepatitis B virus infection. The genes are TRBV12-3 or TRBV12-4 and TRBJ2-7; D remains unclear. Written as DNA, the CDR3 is TGTACCAGCAGACTGGAACAGTCCTACGAGCAGTACTTA. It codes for CTSRLEQSYEQYL.